This entry lists 2 T cell receptor beta chains sequenced from one sample in a study of cytomegalovirus exposure and HLA in healthy donors. In the PCR, 60 Vbeta and 13 Jbeta primers were used. Profiling relied on immunoSEQ multiplex PCR, and the TCRdb table lists in-frame clones only, not all of them. The table records 85,000 to 130,000 clones, approximately 72% of them present only once. Specimen: PBMCs. The receptors here all came from a male donor in good health and CMV-seropositive.

This sequence joins TRBV5-1 and TRBJ1-5; D is undetermined. Per germline, CDR1 SGHRS and CDR2 YFSETQ. This CDR3 is built from 13 residues. Trimming shortened V by 2 bases and J by 3 bases, and 6 bases separated the two germline ends. The CDR3 DNA reads as TGCGCCAGCAGCTTCGAGCCCAATCAGCCCCAGCATTTT. It is translated as CASSFEPNQPQHF.

The chain has TRBV10-3 and TRBJ2-3; 9 bases are shared with TRBD2. The CDR3 spans 15 residues. Germline values: CDR1 ENHRY, CDR2 SYGVKD. The ends lost 4 bases at V and 7 bases at J; junction bases unmatched: 9. DNA of the CDR3: TGTGCCATCAGTGGTAGCGGGGGAGTCCGTAATACGCAGTATTTT. Protein: CAISGSGGVRNTQYF.